Listed below are T cell receptor beta chains from one sample, sequenced in a study of early T cells in non-severe SARS-CoV-2 infection. TCRdb used MiXCR to reprocess the 5' RACE reads, holding one entry per CDR3 protein. The table lists approximately 73,000 distinct CDR3 sequences, roughly 10% of them singletons. Specimen: whole blood. Receptors were obtained from an adult who was a healthcare worker with PCR-confirmed SARS-CoV-2 infection or an uninfected control (not recorded which). CDR3s leave out the opening cysteine and the closing phenylalanine or tryptophan. The order of the fields is J gene, V gene, CDR3 protein.

J: TRBJ1-1
V: TRBV15
CDR3: ATSIDTLNTEAF

J: TRBJ1-3
V: TRBV7-9
CDR3: ASSLNPAGNTIY

J: TRBJ2-7
V: TRBV3-1
CDR3: ASSQDRLAEQY

J: TRBJ2-5
V: TRBV27
CDR3: ASSTPAGTSGETQY

J: TRBJ1-4
V: TRBV7-2
CDR3: ASSLGAANEKLF

J: TRBJ1-1
V: TRBV3-1
CDR3: ASSQTDGNTEAF

J: TRBJ2-7
V: TRBV6-6
CDR3: ASSRTGPYEQY

J: TRBJ1-1
V: TRBV5-6
CDR3: ASSQLWAEAF

J: TRBJ2-1
V: TRBV5-1
CDR3: ASSLGGRPPREQF

J: TRBJ2-6
V: TRBV2
CDR3: ATGGTGDSGANVLT

J: TRBJ1-4
V: TRBV5-4
CDR3: ASSSGGSLGNEKLF

J: TRBJ2-1
V: TRBV4-3
CDR3: ASSPYGSGGLSNEQF

J: TRBJ2-6
V: TRBV6-5
CDR3: ASTPGTAGANVLT

J: TRBJ1-2
V: TRBV6-1
CDR3: ASSEQGNYGYT

J: TRBJ2-3
V: TRBV6-2/TRBV6-3
CDR3: ASSRLAGALDTQY

J: TRBJ2-3
V: TRBV4-1
CDR3: ASSPVLAGDTDTQY

J: TRBJ2-7
V: TRBV6-2/TRBV6-3
CDR3: ASSHRYNSYEQY

J: TRBJ1-5
V: TRBV6-2/TRBV6-3
CDR3: ASSYKGQPQH

J: TRBJ2-7
V: TRBV20-1
CDR3: SARPPGGRVDEQY

J: TRBJ1-1
V: TRBV29-1
CDR3: SGTTGHTEAF

J: TRBJ2-5
V: TRBV12-3/TRBV12-4
CDR3: ASSARGGRGETQY

J: TRBJ1-1
V: TRBV7-8
CDR3: ASSVGKGRAF

J: TRBJ1-5
V: TRBV19
CDR3: ASSISEGNQPQH

J: TRBJ1-5
V: TRBV4-1
CDR3: ASSQAVRERGQPQH

J: TRBJ2-5
V: TRBV7-8
CDR3: ASSFGTSVQETQY

J: TRBJ2-2
V: TRBV6-2/TRBV6-3
CDR3: ASGYFGGELF

J: TRBJ1-4
V: TRBV4-1
CDR3: ASSQVRDRGHEKLF

J: TRBJ1-2
V: TRBV19
CDR3: ASGPGDLANYGYT

J: TRBJ1-4
V: TRBV19
CDR3: ASSILGDDEKLF

J: TRBJ2-3
V: TRBV12-3/TRBV12-4
CDR3: ASSLGSGTFTDTQY

J: TRBJ2-3
V: TRBV9
CDR3: ASSVGTSGSTDTQY

J: TRBJ2-7
V: TRBV12-5
CDR3: ASGLPRAPLEQY

J: TRBJ2-5
V: TRBV6-2/TRBV6-3
CDR3: ASSPNHQETQY

J: TRBJ2-3
V: TRBV6-5
CDR3: ASSPYSRIGTQY

J: TRBJ1-1
V: TRBV20-1
CDR3: SASPRGRGTEAF

J: TRBJ1-5
V: TRBV6-6
CDR3: ASRLGQGGTNQPQH

J: TRBJ1-5
V: TRBV3-1
CDR3: ASSQAENQPQH

J: TRBJ2-7
V: TRBV7-2
CDR3: ASSPSGGGLYEQY

J: TRBJ2-5
V: TRBV20-1
CDR3: SARTNPETQY

J: TRBJ1-4
V: TRBV7-7
CDR3: ASSPDQRGEKLF

J: TRBJ2-3
V: TRBV4-3
CDR3: ASSQVIGTSGGLDTQY

J: TRBJ2-7
V: TRBV29-1
CDR3: SGAAGGEQY

J: TRBJ2-7
V: TRBV7-9
CDR3: ASSLGVSYEQY

J: TRBJ2-2
V: TRBV5-4
CDR3: ASSPAPNGELF

J: TRBJ1-3
V: TRBV5-4
CDR3: ASSLDRGYSGNTIY

J: TRBJ1-5
V: TRBV23-1
CDR3: ASSQGTGLSNQPQH